The next 26 T cell receptor beta chains were all read from a single sample in a study of shared clonotypes between healthy human individuals. Using immunoSEQ multiplex PCR, the repertoire was profiled, and TCRdb retains in-frame clones only, with some absent. The profile shows 2 million or so clones, 85% to 95% of them singletons. The sample taken for sequencing was naive CD4+ T cells sorted from blood. Subset specified: CD45RA+ positively selected. The receptors were gathered from a man aged 18 to 30 in good health.

The chain is built from TRBV6-1 and TRBJ1-6; the match to TRBD1 covers 7 bases. CDR3 length: 15 amino acids. The V and J ends lost 8 bases and 7 bases, in that order; junction bases with no gene match: 11. CDR1 MNHNS and CDR2 SASEGT come from the germline V gene. The CDR3 coding sequence is TGTGCCAGCTCCCAACAGGGGCCGTTAAATTCACCCCTCCACTTT. Its protein is CASSQQGPLNSPLHF.

V gene TRBV4-3 combines with J gene TRBJ2-7; TRBD1 might be the D (6 bases). Trimming took off 5 bases at V and 0 bases at J, with 14 bases between the two ends. The length of the CDR3 is 15 residues. The germline gives CDR1 LGHNA, CDR2 YSLEER. This chain's CDR3 is CASSYRQDVSYEQYF. CDR3 DNA sequence: TGCGCCAGCAGCTACCGACAGGACGTCTCCTACGAGCAGTACTTC.

This clone was found once. The chain has TRBV28 and TRBJ2-5, with D possibly matching TRBD2 (7 bases). Germline V gene sequence: CDR1 MDHEN, CDR2 SYDVKM. The V end lost 7 bases, the J end lost 5 bases, and 17 bases lay between the germline ends. The CDR3 runs to 14 residues. CDR3 amino acids: CASTEGGAVETQYF. The CDR3 region has the DNA TGTGCCAGCACCGAGGGGGGGGCCGTGGAGACCCAGTACTTC.

The V call is TRBV7-9, the J call TRBJ1-1; TRBD1 matches 8 bases. The trim removed 5 bases at V and 7 bases at J, leaving 9 bases unmatched. The length of the CDR3 is 14 residues. CDR1 SEHNR and CDR2 FQNEAQ come from the germline V gene (reference sequence). The CDR3 sequence: CASSPSRGLGEAFF. For the CDR3, the DNA is TGTGCCAGCAGCCCTTCCAGGGGGCTCGGTGAAGCTTTCTTT. Using reference TRBV7-9 and TRBJ1-1 for the parts outside the CDR3, the full variable domain is DTGVSQNPRHKITKRGQNVTFRCDPISEHNRLYWYRQTLGQGPEFLTYFQNEAQLEKSRLLSDRFSAERPKGSFSTLEIQRTEQGDSAMYLCASSPSRGLGEAFFGQGTRLTVV.

The chain recombines TRBV7-9 with TRBJ2-1, with D tentatively TRBD2 (7 bases). CDR1 is SEHNR, CDR2 FQNEAQ, per germline (reference sequence). Trimming shortened V by 1 base and J by 7 bases, and 17 bases separated the two germline ends. This CDR3 has 16 amino acids. The CDR3 is CASSLDWGGGYNEQFF. DNA for the CDR3: TGTGCCAGCAGCTTAGATTGGGGCGGGGGCTATAATGAGCAGTTCTTC.

This rearrangement joins TRBV6-6 to TRBJ1-5; D not resolved. Germline CDR1 is MNHNY and CDR2 is SVGAGI (reference sequence). The length of the CDR3 is 12 residues. V was cut by 10 bases and J by 4 bases, with 11 bases left in between. This CDR3 is CATTGPNQPQHF. CDR3 DNA sequence: TGTGCCACCACGGGTCCTAATCAGCCCCAGCATTTT.

The CDR3 loop is CASSFKWTGAGNGYTF. The CDR3 bases are TGTGCCAGCAGCTTTAAGTGGACAGGGGCTGGAAATGGCTACACCTTC. This chain uses TRBV5-4 with TRBJ1-2; 9 bases line up with TRBD1. From germline, CDR1 is SGHNT and CDR2 YYREEE (reference sequence). The length of the CDR3 is 16 residues. Trimming took 2 bases from V and 6 from J; bases not matched to a gene: 11.

The genes are TRBV4-1 and TRBJ2-1; D perhaps matches TRBD2 (6 bases). CDR1 is MGHRA, CDR2 YSYEKL, per germline. The CDR3 is made up of 14 amino acids. V was shortened by 1 base and J by 5 bases, with 9 bases between the two germline ends. The CDR3 DNA is TGCGCCAGCAGCCAAGTGGGGGGTAACAATGAGCAGTTCTTC. Translating it yields CASSQVGGNNEQFF.

The rearrangement uses TRBV7-9 and TRBJ1-2; TRBD1 is a possible D gene (5 bases). The CDR3 has 15 residues. V was trimmed by 4 bases and J by 4 bases, leaving 16 bases between them. Germline V lookup: CDR1 SEHNR, CDR2 FQNEAQ (reference sequence). The CDR3 DNA reads as TGTGCCAGCAGCTCCCCACCCGGGGGGTCCTATGGCTACACCTTC. This encodes CASSSPPGGSYGYTF.

The chain links TRBV7-3 to TRBJ1-2, with TRBD1 matching over 7 bases. Trimming took 5 bases from V and 6 from J; bases not matched to a gene: 6. CDR1 is SGHTA, CDR2 FQGTGA, per germline. This CDR3 is built from 13 residues. The CDR3 coding sequence is TGTGCCAGCAGCCCGGACAGGCTCAATGGCTACACCTTC. Encoded protein: CASSPDRLNGYTF.

This chain connects TRBV18 to TRBJ1-5; D is perhaps TRBD1 (6 bases). The CDR3 contains 14 residues. From germline, CDR1 is KGHSH and CDR2 LQKENI. The ends were cut back, 5 bases at V and 6 bases at J, with 14 bases in the middle. This CDR3 reads CASSIARGGQPQHF. CDR3 nucleotides: TGTGCCAGCTCAATTGCCAGGGGAGGTCAGCCCCAGCATTTT.

V usage is TRBV7-2 and J usage is TRBJ2-7; the D gene could be TRBD1 or TRBD2 (5 bases each). There are 14 residues in the CDR3. Germline values: CDR1 SGHTA, CDR2 FQGNSA. The V end was cut by 5 bases, the J end by 2 bases, with 13 bases between. The CDR3 is CASSAGGGAYEQYF. DNA for the CDR3: TGTGCCAGCAGCGCTGGTGGGGGAGCCTACGAGCAGTACTTC.

V gene TRBV11-2 combines with J gene TRBJ2-7; 8 bases are shared with TRBD1. This CDR3 comprises 16 residues. Losses at the gene ends were 5 bases for V and 4 bases for J; bases not matched to a gene: 13. Germline CDR1 reads SGHAT; CDR2 reads FQNNGV. CDR3 sequence: CASSEGPGQAWYEQYF. The CDR3 coding sequence is TGTGCCAGCAGCGAGGGACCGGGACAGGCTTGGTACGAGCAGTACTTC.

As concerns this clone: This specimen includes other DNA sequences encoding the same CDR3. This chain links TRBV5-1 with TRBJ2-7; a weak D match, TRBD1 (6 bases). V gave up 4 bases and J gave up 0 bases, with 11 bases separating them. Germline assignment: CDR1 SGHRS and CDR2 YFSETQ. This CDR3 region has 14 residues. CDR3 in DNA: TGCGCCAGCAGCCCCAGGGGTTCCTCCTACGAGCAGTACTTC. Translated, it gives CASSPRGSSYEQYF.

This clone was seen only a few times. This rearrangement joins TRBV5-5 to TRBJ1-5; D gene uncertain. This CDR3 is 14 amino acids long. Germline CDR1 is SGHKS and CDR2 is YYEKEE (reference sequence). Between the trimmed V and J ends, which lost 3 bases and 2 bases, there was a span of 9 bases. CDR3: CASSSQEGNQPQHF. CDR3 DNA sequence: TGTGCCAGCAGCTCGCAGGAGGGCAATCAGCCCCAGCATTTT. Drawing the rest from reference TRBV5-5 and TRBJ1-5, the complete variable domain is DAGVTQSPTHLIKTRGQQVTLRCSPISGHKSVSWYQQVLGQGPQFIFQYYEKEERGRGNFPDRFSARQFPNYSSELNVNALLLGDSALYLCASSSQEGNQPQHFGDGTRLSIL.

The V call is TRBV5-1, the J call TRBJ1-6; D perhaps matches TRBD1 (5 bases). Germline CDR1 SGHRS, CDR2 YFSETQ. Trimming pared 4 bases from V and 4 bases from J, leaving 12 bases between. The CDR3 spans 15 residues. The CDR3 coding sequence is TGCGCCAGCAGCCGGGGGACGGTTTATAATTCACCCCTCCACTTT. Amino acid sequence: CASSRGTVYNSPLHF.

The V and J genes are TRBV30 and TRBJ2-1, with D unresolved. CDR1 is GTSNPN, CDR2 SVGIG, per germline (reference sequence). V gave up 0 bases and J gave up 9 bases, with 6 bases separating them. This CDR3 has 11 amino acids. CDR3 in DNA: TGTGCCTGGAGTGTAGGAAGTGAGCAGTTCTTC. It translates to CAWSVGSEQFF.

The chain recombines TRBV4-1 with TRBJ1-1; D is perhaps TRBD1 (5 bases). The CDR3 has 12 residues. CDR1 and CDR2 from the germline V gene are MGHRA and YSYEKL. The V end lost 5 bases, the J end lost 12 bases, and 16 bases lay between the germline ends. CDR3 region: CASSAVAAGPFF. In DNA form, the CDR3 reads TGCGCCAGCAGCGCGGTGGCGGCGGGGCCTTTCTTT.

This clone was seen a single time. In DNA form, the CDR3 reads TGTGCCAGCTCACCAATATCGCAACTAGCCCGTGGGGATGAGCAGTTCTTC. Protein: CASSPISQLARGDEQFF. The J gene is TRBJ2-1, the V gene TRBV18; D possibly corresponds to TRBD2 (6 bases). V gave up 2 bases and J gave up 8 bases, with 22 bases separating them. The V gene's germline CDR1 is KGHSH and CDR2 LQKENI. The CDR3 is 17 amino acids.

This clone came up once. This chain joins TRBV19 and TRBJ2-7; perhaps TRBD1 as D (6 bases). V lost 3 bases to trimming and J lost 3 bases, with 15 bases between them. In germline, CDR1 is LNHDA, CDR2 SQIVND (reference sequence). The CDR3 sequence is 15 residues long. The CDR3 loop is CASSIEGDTLYEQYF. CDR3 DNA: TGTGCCAGTAGTATCGAGGGGGACACTCTCTACGAGCAGTACTTC.

V gene TRBV7-9 combines with J gene TRBJ2-3, with D perhaps matching TRBD1 or TRBD2 (6 bases each). V was trimmed by 1 base and J by 4 bases, leaving 24 bases between them. Looked up from germline, CDR1 is SEHNR and CDR2 is FQNEAQ (reference sequence). The CDR3 spans 19 residues. CDR3 protein: CASSLGHWRGSSGPDTQYF. The CDR3 bases are TGTGCCAGCAGCTTAGGTCATTGGAGGGGGTCGTCTGGCCCAGATACGCAGTATTTT.

This clone was picked up one time. The chain couples TRBV19 to TRBJ1-5; D remains ambiguous. The V and J ends lost 3 bases and 6 bases respectively, with 12 bases between them. The CDR3 spans 14 residues. Looked up from germline, CDR1 is LNHDA and CDR2 is SQIVND (reference sequence). Here the CDR3 reads CASSINWAGQPQHF. The CDR3 coding sequence is TGTGCCAGTAGTATTAACTGGGCAGGTCAGCCCCAGCATTTT.

The V call is TRBV7-2, the J call TRBJ2-7; D might be TRBD2 (7 bases). This CDR3 is 13 amino acids long. V lost 4 bases, J lost 7 bases, and 14 bases lay in between. CDR1 is SGHTA, CDR2 FQGNSA, per germline. In DNA, the CDR3 is TGTGCCAGCAGCTGGGCGGGGGCCGGGGAGCAGTACTTC. Translation gives CASSWAGAGEQYF.

V usage is TRBV7-2 and J usage is TRBJ2-3; a weak D match, TRBD2 (6 bases). The V and J ends lost 5 bases and 0 bases respectively, with 15 bases between them. CDR3 size: 16 residues. Germline CDR1 reads SGHTA; CDR2 reads FQGNSA. For the CDR3, the DNA is TGTGCCAGCAGCCTTACCCCCGGACTAAGCACAGATACGCAGTATTTT. Its translation: CASSLTPGLSTDTQYF. The whole variable domain, filled in from reference TRBV7-2 and TRBJ2-3, reads GAGVSQSPSNKVTEKGKDVELRCDPISGHTALYWYRQSLGQGLEFLIYFQGNSAPDKSGLPSDRFSAERTGGSVSTLTIQRTQQEDSAVYLCASSLTPGLSTDTQYFGPGTRLTVL.

V and J are TRBV27 and TRBJ1-1, with 8 bases identical to TRBD1. CDR3 length: 13 amino acids. With V trimmed by 4 bases and J by 9 bases, 7 bases remained unmatched. Germline V gene sequence: CDR1 MNHEY, CDR2 SMNVEV (reference sequence). The CDR3 bases are TGTGCCAGCAGTTACGACAACAGGGGGAAAGCTTTCTTT. It yields the protein CASSYDNRGKAFF.

This clone was counted a single time. The chain combines TRBV5-1 with TRBJ1-3; D is unresolved. CDR3 length: 16 residues. In germline, CDR1 is SGHRS, CDR2 YFSETQ. Trimming removed 3 bases from V and 0 bases from J, with 13 bases in between. Here the CDR3 DNA reads TGCGCCAGCAGCTCGGCCGGTGCCCACTCTGGAAACACCATATATTTT. Protein sequence: CASSSAGAHSGNTIYF.